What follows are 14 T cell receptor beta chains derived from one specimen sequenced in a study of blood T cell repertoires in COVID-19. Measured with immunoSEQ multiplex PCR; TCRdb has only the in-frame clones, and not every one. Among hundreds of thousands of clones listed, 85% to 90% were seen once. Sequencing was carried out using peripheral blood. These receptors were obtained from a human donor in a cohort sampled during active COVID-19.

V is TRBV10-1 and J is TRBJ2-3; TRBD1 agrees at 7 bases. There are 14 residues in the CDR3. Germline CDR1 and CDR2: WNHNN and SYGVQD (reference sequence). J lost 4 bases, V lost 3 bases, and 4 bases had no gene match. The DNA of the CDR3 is TGCGCCAGCAGTGATTACAGGGGCGCAGATACGCAGTATTTT. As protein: CASSDYRGADTQYF.

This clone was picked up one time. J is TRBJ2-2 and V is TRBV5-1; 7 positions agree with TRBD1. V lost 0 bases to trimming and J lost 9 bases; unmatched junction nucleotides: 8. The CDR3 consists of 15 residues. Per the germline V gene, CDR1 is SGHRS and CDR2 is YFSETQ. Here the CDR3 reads CASSLAAGGARELFF. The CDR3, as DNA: TGCGCCAGCAGCTTGGCCGCAGGGGGTGCCAGGGAGCTGTTTTTT.

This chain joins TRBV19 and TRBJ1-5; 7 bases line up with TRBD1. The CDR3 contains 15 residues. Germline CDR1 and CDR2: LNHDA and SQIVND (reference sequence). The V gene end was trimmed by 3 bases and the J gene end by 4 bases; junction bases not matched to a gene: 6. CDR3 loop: CASSILRGLNQPQHF. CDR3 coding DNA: TGTGCCAGTAGTATTCTTAGGGGGCTGAATCAGCCCCAGCATTTT.

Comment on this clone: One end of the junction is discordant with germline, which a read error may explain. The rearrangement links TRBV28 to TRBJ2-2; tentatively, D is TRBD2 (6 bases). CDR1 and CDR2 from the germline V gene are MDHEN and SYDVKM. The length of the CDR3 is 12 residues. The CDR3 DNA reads TGTGCCACCTTTTTGCGGCCGGGGGAGGTGTTTTTT. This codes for CATFLRPGEVFF.

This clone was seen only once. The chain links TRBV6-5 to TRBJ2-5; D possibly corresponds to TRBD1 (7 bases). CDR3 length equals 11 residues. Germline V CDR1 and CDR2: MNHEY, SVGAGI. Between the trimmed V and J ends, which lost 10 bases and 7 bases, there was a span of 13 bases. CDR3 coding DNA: TGTGCCATCAGGGGGGCGGGGACCCAGTACTTC. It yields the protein CAIRGAGTQYF.

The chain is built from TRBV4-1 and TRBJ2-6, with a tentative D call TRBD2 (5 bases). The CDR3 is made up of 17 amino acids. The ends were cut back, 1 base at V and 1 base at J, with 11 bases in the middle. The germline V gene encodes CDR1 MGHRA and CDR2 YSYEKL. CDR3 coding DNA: TGCGCCAGCAGCCAAGGGATGGAGGTATCTGGGGCCAACGTCCTGACTTTC. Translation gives CASSQGMEVSGANVLTF.

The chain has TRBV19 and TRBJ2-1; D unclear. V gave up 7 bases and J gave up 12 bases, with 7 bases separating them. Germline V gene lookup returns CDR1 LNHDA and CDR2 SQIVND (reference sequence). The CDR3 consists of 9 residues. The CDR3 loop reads CASNSVQFF. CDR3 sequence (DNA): TGTGCCAGTAACTCTGTGCAGTTCTTC. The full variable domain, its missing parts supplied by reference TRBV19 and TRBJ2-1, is DGGITQSPKYLFRKEGQNVTLSCEQNLNHDAMYWYRQDPGQGLRLIYYSQIVNDFQKGDIAEGYSVSREKKESFPLTVTSAQKNPTAFYLCASNSVQFFGPGTRLTVL.

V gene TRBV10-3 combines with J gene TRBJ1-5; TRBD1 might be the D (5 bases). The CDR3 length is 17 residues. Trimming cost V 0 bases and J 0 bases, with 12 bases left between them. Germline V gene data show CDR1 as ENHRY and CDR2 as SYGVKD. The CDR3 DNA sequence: TGTGCCATCAGTGAGTCGGGGGGTACTAATAGCAATCAGCCCCAGCATTTT. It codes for CAISESGGTNSNQPQHF.

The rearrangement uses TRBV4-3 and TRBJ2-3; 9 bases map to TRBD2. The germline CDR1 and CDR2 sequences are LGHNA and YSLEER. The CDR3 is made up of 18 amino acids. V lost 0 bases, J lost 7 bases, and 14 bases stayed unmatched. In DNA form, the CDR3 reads TGCGCCAGCAGCCAAGACCCGCCGGAGCTAGCGGGGCAGAATACGCAGTATTTT. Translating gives CASSQDPPELAGQNTQYF.

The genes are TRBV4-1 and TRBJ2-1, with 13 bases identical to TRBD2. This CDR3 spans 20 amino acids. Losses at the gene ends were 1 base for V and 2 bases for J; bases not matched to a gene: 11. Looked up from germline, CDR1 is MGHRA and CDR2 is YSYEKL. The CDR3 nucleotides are TGCGCCAGCAGCCAAGGGGGGACTAGCGGGATTATCGACCCCTACAATGAGCAGTTCTTC. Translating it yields CASSQGGTSGIIDPYNEQFF.

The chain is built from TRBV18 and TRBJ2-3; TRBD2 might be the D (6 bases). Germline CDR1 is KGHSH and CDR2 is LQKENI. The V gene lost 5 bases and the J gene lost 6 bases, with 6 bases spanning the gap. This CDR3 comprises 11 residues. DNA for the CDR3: TGTGCCAGCTCAGCGGGGGATACGCAGTATTTT. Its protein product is CASSAGDTQYF.

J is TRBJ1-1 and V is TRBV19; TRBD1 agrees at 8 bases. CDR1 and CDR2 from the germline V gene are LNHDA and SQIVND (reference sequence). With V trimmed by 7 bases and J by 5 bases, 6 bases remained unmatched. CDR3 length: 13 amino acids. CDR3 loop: CASTRTGRTEAFF. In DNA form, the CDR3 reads TGTGCCAGTACTCGGACAGGGCGAACTGAAGCTTTCTTT.

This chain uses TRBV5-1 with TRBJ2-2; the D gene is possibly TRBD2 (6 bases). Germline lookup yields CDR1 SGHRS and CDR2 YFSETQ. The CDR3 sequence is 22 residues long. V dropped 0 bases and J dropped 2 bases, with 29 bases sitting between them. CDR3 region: CASSLASYFTRGTAPNTGELFF. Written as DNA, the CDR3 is TGCGCCAGCAGCTTGGCGTCCTATTTTACGCGGGGAACCGCGCCAAACACCGGGGAGCTGTTTTTT.

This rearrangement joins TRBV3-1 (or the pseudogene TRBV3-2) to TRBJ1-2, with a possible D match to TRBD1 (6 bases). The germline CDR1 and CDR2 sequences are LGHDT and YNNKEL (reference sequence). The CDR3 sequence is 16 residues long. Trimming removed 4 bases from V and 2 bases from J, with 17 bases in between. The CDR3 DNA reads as TGTGCCAGCAGCCGAGGTTCAAACAGGGTGAACTATGGCTACACCTTC. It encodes CASSRGSNRVNYGYTF.